This entry concerns a single T cell receptor (beta chain). What it binds is unknown. An end of the junction does not agree with germline; a read error may underlie this. This record comes from a study of T cells in Graves' hyperthyroidism and ophthalmopathy. Whole-study findings and limits: The model forecast ophthalmopathy, anticipating it by a median about six months before onset.

Criteria for exclusion of patients were uncontrolled infection, other autoimmune disease, pregnancy or lactation. The CDR3 regions of TCR beta were amplified from RNA transcripts. First-round RT-PCR targeting the TCR CDR3 was performed with the HTBI primer set. TCRdb re-analysed the multiplex PCR reads in MiXCR, keeping a single row per CDR3 protein. The data hold 300,000 to 450,000 distinct CDR3 sequences, with 15% to 20% observed a single time. The TCR sequence derives from a woman aged 40 to 50 with Graves' ophthalmopathy. The material sequenced was blood.

CDR3 in amino acids: CASSVKVNTEAYF. In nucleotides, the CDR3 is TGTGCCAGCAGTGTAAAGGTGAACACTGAAGCTTACTTT. The chain carries TRBV6-1 and TRBJ1-1; D gene uncertain. Germline CDR1 and CDR2: MNHNS and SASEGT. This CDR3 is built from 13 residues.